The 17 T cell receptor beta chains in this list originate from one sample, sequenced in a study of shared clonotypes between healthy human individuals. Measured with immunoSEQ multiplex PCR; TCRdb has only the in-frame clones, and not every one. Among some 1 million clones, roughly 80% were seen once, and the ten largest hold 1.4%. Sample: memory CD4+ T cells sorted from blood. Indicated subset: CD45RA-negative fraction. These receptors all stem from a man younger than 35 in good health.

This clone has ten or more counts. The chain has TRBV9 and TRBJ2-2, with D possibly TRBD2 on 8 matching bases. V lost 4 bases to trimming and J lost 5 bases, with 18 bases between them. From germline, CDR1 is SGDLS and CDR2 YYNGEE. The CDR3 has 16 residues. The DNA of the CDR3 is TGTGCCAGCAGCAGCAGCGGGGGACAGAATACCGGGGAGCTGTTTTTT. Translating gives CASSSSGGQNTGELFF. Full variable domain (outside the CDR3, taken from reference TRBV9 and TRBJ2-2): DSGVTQTPKHLITATGQRVTLRCSPRSGDLSVYWYQQSLDQGLQFLIQYYNGEERAKGNILERFSAQQFPDLHSELNLSSLELGDSALYFCASSSSGGQNTGELFFGEGSRLTVL.

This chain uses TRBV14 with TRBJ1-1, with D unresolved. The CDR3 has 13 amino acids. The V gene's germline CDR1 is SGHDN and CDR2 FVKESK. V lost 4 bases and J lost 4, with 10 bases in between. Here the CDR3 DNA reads TGTGCCAGCAGCCTCAAACCGGGCACTGAAGCTTTCTTT. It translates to CASSLKPGTEAFF. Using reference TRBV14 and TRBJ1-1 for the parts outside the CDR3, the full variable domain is EAGVTQFPSHSVIEKGQTVTLRCDPISGHDNLYWYRRVMGKEIKFLLHFVKESKQDESGMPNNRFLAERTGGTYSTLKVQPAELEDSGVYFCASSLKPGTEAFFGQGTRLTVV.

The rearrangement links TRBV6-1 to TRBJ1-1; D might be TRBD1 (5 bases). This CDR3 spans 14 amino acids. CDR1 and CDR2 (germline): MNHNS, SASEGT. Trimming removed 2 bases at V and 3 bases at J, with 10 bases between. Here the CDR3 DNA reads TGTGCCAGCAGTGAACAGGGCGGGGACACTGAAGCTTTCTTT. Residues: CASSEQGGDTEAFF.

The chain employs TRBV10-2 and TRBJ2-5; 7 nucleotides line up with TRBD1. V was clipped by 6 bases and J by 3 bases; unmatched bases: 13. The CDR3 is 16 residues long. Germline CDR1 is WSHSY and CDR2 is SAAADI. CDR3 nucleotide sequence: TGCGCCAGCAGCTTAAGATTGGACAGGAGAAAAGAGACCCAGTACTTC. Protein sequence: CASSLRLDRRKETQYF.

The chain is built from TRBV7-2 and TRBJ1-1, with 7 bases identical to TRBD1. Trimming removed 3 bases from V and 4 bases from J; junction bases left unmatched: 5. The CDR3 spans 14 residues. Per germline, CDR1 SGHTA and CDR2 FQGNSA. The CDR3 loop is CASSFKSGGTEAFF. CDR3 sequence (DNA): TGTGCCAGCAGCTTTAAATCAGGGGGCACTGAAGCTTTCTTT.

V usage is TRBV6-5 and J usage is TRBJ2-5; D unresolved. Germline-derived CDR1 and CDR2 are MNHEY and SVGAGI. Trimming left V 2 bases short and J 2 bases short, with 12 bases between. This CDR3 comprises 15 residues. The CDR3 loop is CASSYGLSRQETQYF. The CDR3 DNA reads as TGTGCCAGCAGTTACGGCCTCTCGAGGCAAGAGACCCAGTACTTC.

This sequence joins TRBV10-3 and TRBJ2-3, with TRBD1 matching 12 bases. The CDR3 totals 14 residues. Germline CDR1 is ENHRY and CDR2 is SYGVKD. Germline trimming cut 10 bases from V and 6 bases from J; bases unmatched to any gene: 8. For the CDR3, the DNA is TGTGCCACTCAGGGACAGGGGGCAGCGGATACGCAGTATTTT. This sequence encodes CATQGQGAADTQYF.

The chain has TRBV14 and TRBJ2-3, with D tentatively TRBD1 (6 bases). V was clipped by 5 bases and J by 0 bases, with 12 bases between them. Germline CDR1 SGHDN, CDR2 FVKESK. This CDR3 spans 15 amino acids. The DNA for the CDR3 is TGTGCCAGCAGCAGTCAGGGGCCTAGCACAGATACGCAGTATTTT. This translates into CASSSQGPSTDTQYF.

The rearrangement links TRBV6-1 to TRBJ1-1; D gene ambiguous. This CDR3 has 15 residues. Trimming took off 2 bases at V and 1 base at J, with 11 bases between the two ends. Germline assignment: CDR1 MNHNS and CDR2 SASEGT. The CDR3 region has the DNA TGTGCCAGCAGTGAAAGGTACGGGCAGAACACTGAAGCTTTCTTT. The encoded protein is CASSERYGQNTEAFF.

The CDR3 bases are TGTGCCAGCGGTGAAAATAGAGACTCACCCCTCCACTTT. Amino acid sequence: CASGENRDSPLHF. The chain recombines TRBV6-5 with TRBJ1-6; no firm D call. Trimming took 8 bases from V and 10 from J, leaving 15 bases between them. Germline V gene lookup returns CDR1 MNHEY and CDR2 SVGAGI. The CDR3 length is 13 residues.

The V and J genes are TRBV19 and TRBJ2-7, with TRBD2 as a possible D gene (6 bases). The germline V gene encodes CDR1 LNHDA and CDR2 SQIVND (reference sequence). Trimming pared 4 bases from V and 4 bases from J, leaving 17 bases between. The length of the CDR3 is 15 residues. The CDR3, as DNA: TGTGCCAGTAGTACACAACCGGGACTTATATACGAGCAGTACTTC. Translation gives CASSTQPGLIYEQYF.

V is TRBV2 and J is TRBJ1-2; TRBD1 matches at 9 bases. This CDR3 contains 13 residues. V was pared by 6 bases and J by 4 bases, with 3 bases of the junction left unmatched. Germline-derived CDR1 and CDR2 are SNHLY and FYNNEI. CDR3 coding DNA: TGTGCCAGCAGCGACAGGGGGTCCTATGGCTACACCTTC. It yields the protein CASSDRGSYGYTF.

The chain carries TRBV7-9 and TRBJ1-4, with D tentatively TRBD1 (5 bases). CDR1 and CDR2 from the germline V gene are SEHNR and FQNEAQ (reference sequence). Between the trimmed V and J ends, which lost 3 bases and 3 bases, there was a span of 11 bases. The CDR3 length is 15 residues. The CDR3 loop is CASSLGVPANEKLFF. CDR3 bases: TGTGCCAGCAGCTTGGGGGTTCCAGCTAATGAAAAACTGTTTTTT.

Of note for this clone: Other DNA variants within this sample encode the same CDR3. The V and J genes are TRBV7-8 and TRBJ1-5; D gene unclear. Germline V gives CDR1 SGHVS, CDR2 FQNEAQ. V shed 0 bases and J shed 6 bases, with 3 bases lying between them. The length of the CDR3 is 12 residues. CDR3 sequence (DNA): TGTGCCAGCAGCTTAGCGGGTCAGCCCCAGCATTTT. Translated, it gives CASSLAGQPQHF.

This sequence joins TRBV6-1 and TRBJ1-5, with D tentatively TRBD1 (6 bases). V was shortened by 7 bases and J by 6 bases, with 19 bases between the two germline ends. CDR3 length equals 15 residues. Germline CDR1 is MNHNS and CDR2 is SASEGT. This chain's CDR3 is CASNSPGAIRQPQHF. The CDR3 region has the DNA TGTGCCAGCAATTCCCCAGGGGCTATCCGTCAGCCCCAGCATTTT.

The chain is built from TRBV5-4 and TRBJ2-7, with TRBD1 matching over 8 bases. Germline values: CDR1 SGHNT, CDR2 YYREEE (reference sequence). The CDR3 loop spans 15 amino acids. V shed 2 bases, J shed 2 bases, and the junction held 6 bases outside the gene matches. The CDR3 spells CASSFTGGSPYEQYF. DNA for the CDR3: TGTGCCAGCAGCTTTACAGGGGGGTCCCCCTACGAGCAGTACTTC.

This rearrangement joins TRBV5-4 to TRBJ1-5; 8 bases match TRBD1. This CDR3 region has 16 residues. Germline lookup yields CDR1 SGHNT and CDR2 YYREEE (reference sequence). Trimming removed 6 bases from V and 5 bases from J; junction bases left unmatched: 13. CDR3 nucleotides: TGTGCCAGCACCCCGACGGACAGGGCTCTTCATCAGCCCCAGCATTTT. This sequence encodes CASTPTDRALHQPQHF.